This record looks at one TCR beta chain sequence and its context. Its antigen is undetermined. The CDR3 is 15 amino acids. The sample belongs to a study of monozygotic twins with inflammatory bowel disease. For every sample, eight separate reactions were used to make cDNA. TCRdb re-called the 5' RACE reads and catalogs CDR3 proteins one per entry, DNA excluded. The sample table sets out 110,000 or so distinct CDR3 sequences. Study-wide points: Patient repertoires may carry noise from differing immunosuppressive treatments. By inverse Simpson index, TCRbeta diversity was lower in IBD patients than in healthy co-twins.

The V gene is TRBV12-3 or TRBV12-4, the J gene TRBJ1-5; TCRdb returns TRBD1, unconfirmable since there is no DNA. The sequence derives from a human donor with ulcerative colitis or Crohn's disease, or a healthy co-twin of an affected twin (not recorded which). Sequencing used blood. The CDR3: CASSWGLGGNQPQHF.